These 4 T cell receptor beta chains share one sample of origin, sequenced in a study of T cells in Graves' hyperthyroidism and ophthalmopathy. RNA transcripts provided the source from which TCR beta CDR3 regions were amplified. A set of HTBI primers served as the primers for a first-round RT-PCR of the TCR CDR3. TCRdb redid the calling of the multiplex PCR reads with MiXCR, one entry per CDR3 protein. The sample includes approximately 740,000 distinct CDR3 sequences, 12% to 15% seen only once; the top ten take more than 8.5%. Sequencing input: blood. The origin of the receptors is a woman aged 18-30 years with Graves' hyperthyroidism.

There are a few counts of this clonotype. J is TRBJ2-7 and V is TRBV27; 9 positions agree with TRBD1. J lost 3 bases, V lost 4 bases, and 10 bases had no gene match. The CDR3 covers 16 residues. Germline V gene data show CDR1 as MNHEY and CDR2 as SMNVEV (reference sequence). The CDR3 region has the DNA TGTGCCAGCAGTTCCTACGGACAGGGGAAACTCTACGAGCAGTACTTC. It translates to CASSSYGQGKLYEQYF.

This CDR3 is CASSPGGQRTRKEQYF. As DNA, the CDR3 is TGTGCCAGCAGTCCTGGGGGACAACGGACCCGTAAGGAGCAGTACTTC. The chain uses TRBV6-2 or TRBV6-3 and TRBJ2-7; a possible D gene is TRBD1 (6 bases). Germline V gene lookup returns CDR1 MNHEY and CDR2 SVGEGT. This CDR3 contains 16 residues. V gave up 5 bases and J gave up 7 bases, with 24 bases separating them.

The chain has TRBV19 and TRBJ2-7; tentative D call: TRBD1 (5 bases). V lost 4 bases, J lost 0 bases, and 16 bases lay in between. The CDR3 sequence is 16 residues long. Germline-derived CDR1 and CDR2 are LNHDA and SQIVND (reference sequence). CDR3 region: CASSRDSLSFSYEQYF. The CDR3 region has the DNA TGTGCCAGTAGTAGAGACAGCCTGTCCTTCTCCTACGAGCAGTACTTC.

This clonotype showed up many times. The J gene is TRBJ2-3, the V gene TRBV2, with TRBD1 identical over 11 bases. The CDR3 has 18 residues. CDR1 SNHLY and CDR2 FYNNEI come from the germline V gene. With V trimmed by 8 bases and J by 3 bases, 16 bases remained unmatched. CDR3 region: CASRWTGGISDQTDTQYF. CDR3 nucleotide sequence: TGTGCCAGCCGTTGGACAGGGGGCATCTCCGACCAAACAGATACGCAGTATTTT. The full variable domain, completed using reference TRBV2 and TRBJ2-3, is EPEVTQTPSHQVTQMGQEVILRCVPISNHLYFYWYRQILGQKVEFLVSFYNNEISEKSEIFDDQFSVERPDGSNFTLKIRSTKLEDSAMYFCASRWTGGISDQTDTQYFGPGTRLTVL.